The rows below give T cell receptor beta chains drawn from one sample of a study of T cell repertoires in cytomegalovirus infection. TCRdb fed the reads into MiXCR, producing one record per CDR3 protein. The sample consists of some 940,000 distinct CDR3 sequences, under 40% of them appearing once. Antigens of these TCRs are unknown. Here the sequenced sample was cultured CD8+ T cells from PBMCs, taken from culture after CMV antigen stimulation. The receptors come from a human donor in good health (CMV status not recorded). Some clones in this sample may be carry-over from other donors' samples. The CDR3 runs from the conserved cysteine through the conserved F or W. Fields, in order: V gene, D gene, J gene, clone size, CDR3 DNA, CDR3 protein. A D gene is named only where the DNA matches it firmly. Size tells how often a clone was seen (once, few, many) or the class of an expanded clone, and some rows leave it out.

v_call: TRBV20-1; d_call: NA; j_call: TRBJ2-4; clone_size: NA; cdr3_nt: TGCAGTGCTAGAGGCCCTTCCGGGACAGCCAAAAACATTCAGTACTTC; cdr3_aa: CSARGPSGTAKNIQYF
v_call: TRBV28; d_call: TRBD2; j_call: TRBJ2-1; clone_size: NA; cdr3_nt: TGTGCCAGCAGTTTACCGAGGAGCGGGGGGCCTGGTAATGAGCAGTTCTTC; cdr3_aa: CASSLPRSGGPGNEQFF
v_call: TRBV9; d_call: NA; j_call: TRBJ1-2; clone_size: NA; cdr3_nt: TGTGCCAGCAGCGTAGCAGTGGCCTATGGCTACACCTTC; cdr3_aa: CASSVAVAYGYTF
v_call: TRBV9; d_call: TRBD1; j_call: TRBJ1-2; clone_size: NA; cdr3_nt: TGTGCCAGCAGCCGTAGCTCAGGGGGTGGATACTATGGCTACACCTTC; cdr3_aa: CASSRSSGGGYYGYTF
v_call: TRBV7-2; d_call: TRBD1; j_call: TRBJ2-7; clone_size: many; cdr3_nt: TGTGCCAGCAGCTTAGTAACAGGGGACAGCTCCTACGAGCAGTACTTC; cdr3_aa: CASSLVTGDSSYEQYF
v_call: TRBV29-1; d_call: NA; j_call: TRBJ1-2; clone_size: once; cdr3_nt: TGCAGCGTTGAAGATAGGAAAAACTATGGCTACACCTTC; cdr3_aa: CSVEDRKNYGYTF
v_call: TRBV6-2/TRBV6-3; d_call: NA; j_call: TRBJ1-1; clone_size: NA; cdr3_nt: TGTGCCAGCCGGGGCCTAGGGGTCGGGCGGGCTGAAGCTTTCTTT; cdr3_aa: CASRGLGVGRAEAFF
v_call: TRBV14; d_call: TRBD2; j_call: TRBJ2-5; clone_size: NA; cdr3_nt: TGTGCCAGCAGCCCGCGGGGGGGCCAGCAGACCCAGTACTTC; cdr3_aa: CASSPRGGQQTQYF
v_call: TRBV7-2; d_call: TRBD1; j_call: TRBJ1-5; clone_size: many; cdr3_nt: TGTGCCAGCAGCTTCACGACAGGGGTGAATCAGCCCCAGCATTTT; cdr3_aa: CASSFTTGVNQPQHF
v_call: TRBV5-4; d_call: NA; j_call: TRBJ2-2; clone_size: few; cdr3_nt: TGTGCCAGCAGCTTATTCATAACGGGGGCCACCGGGGAGCTGTTTTTT; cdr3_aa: CASSLFITGATGELFF
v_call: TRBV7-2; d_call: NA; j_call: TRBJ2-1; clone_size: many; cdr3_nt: TGTGCCAGCAGCTTACCCGCTTTATACAATGAGCAGTTCTTC; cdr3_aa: CASSLPALYNEQFF
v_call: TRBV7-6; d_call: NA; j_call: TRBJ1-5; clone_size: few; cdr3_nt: TGTGCCAGCAGCTTAGGGCCCCGGGGTGGTAGCAATCAGCCCCAGCATTTT; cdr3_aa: CASSLGPRGGSNQPQHF
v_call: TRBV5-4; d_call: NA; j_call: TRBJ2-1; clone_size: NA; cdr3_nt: TGTGCCAGCAGCCTCGACCCAGGTGAGCAGTTCTTC; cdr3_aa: CASSLDPGEQFF
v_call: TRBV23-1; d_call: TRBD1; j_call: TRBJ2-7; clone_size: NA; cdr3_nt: TGCGCCAGTAAGGGACAGGGGGGCTCCTACGAGCAGTACTTC; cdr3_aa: CASKGQGGSYEQYF
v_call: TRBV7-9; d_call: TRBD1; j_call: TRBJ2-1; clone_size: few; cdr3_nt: TGTGCCAGCAGCTTAACCTTTTATAGACAGGGGGCTCTCAATGAGCAGTTCTTC; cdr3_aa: CASSLTFYRQGALNEQFF
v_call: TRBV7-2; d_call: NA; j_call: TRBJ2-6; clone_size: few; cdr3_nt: TGTGCCAGCAGCCCGATTGGTAGCTCTGGGGCCAACGTCCTGACTTTC; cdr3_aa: CASSPIGSSGANVLTF
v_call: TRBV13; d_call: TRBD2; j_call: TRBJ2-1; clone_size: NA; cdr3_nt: TGTGCCAGCAGCTTACAACTAGCGGGGGGTGAGCAGTTCTTC; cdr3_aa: CASSLQLAGGEQFF
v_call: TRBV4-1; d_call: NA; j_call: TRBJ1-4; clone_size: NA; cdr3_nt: TGCGCCAGCAGCCCTCAACTTCGAACAACTAATGAAAAACTGTTTTTT; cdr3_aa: CASSPQLRTTNEKLFF
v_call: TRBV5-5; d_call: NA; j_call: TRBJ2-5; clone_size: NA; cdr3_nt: TGTGCCAGCAGCTTGGTGACCCTGGAAGAGACCCAGTACTTC; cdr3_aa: CASSLVTLEETQYF